This passage covers 28 T cell receptor beta chains from one sample sequenced in a study of blood T cell repertoires in COVID-19. Generated by immunoSEQ multiplex PCR, the TCRdb table keeps only in-frame clones and is missing some. The data hold 95,000 or so clones, with less than 85% observed a single time. The sample comprised peripheral blood. The receptors derive from a human donor in a cohort sampled during active COVID-19.

This rearrangement joins TRBV5-1 to TRBJ2-7, with D hard to call. This CDR3 comprises 14 residues. Per the germline V gene, CDR1 is SGHRS and CDR2 is YFSETQ. V lost 4 bases and J 0 bases, leaving 11 bases between the germline ends. CDR3 DNA: TGCGCCAGCAGCCAGCGATCTATCTCCTACGAGCAGTACTTC. This gives the protein CASSQRSISYEQYF.

The CDR3 sequence is CASSIGGGVTAFF. The CDR3 DNA sequence: TGTGCCAGTAGTATAGGAGGGGGCGTCACGGCTTTCTTT. This chain links TRBV19 with TRBJ1-1; 7 bases agree with TRBD1. The germline gives CDR1 LNHDA, CDR2 SQIVND (reference sequence). V dropped 1 base and J dropped 11; count of bases not matched to a gene: 7. CDR3 size: 13 residues.

V gene TRBV11-3 combines with J gene TRBJ1-1; a possible D gene is TRBD1 (5 bases). Trimming removed 6 bases from V and 1 base from J, with 9 bases in between. In germline, CDR1 is SGHNT, CDR2 YENEEA. The CDR3 has 13 amino acids. CDR3 sequence: CASRQQENTEAFF. The DNA for the CDR3 is TGTGCCAGCAGACAACAGGAGAACACTGAAGCTTTCTTT.

V is TRBV5-4 and J is TRBJ1-1; D unclear. This CDR3 contains 14 residues. Per germline, CDR1 SGHNT and CDR2 YYREEE (reference sequence). The V gene lost 4 bases and the J gene lost 3 bases, with 13 bases spanning the gap. The CDR3 loop is CASSPRASDTEAFF. The CDR3 coding sequence is TGTGCCAGCAGCCCGAGGGCCTCGGACACTGAAGCTTTCTTT.

This rearrangement joins TRBV3-1 (or the pseudogene TRBV3-2) to TRBJ1-2; 8 positions match TRBD1. This CDR3 region has 14 residues. The junction had 3 bases not matched to a gene; V was cut back by 1 base and J by 5 bases. Germline V gene data show CDR1 as LGHDT and CDR2 as YNNKEL (reference sequence). The CDR3 DNA follows: TGTGCCAGCAGCCAAGCAGGGGGCCGTTATGGCTACACCTTC. Encoded protein: CASSQAGGRYGYTF.

The chain couples TRBV6-2 or TRBV6-3 to TRBJ2-7; 8 nucleotides line up with TRBD1. CDR1 is MNHEY and CDR2 is SVGEGT in the germline V gene. The CDR3 sequence is 14 residues long. V lost 4 bases to trimming and J lost 3 bases; unmatched junction nucleotides: 5. The DNA for the CDR3 is TGTGCCAGCAGTTCCGGGACAGGCCGCTACGAGCAGTACTTC. This encodes CASSSGTGRYEQYF.

The table lists this clone with a count of one. The J gene is TRBJ1-1, the V gene TRBV5-4, with 8 bases aligning to TRBD1. Germline trimming cut 3 bases from V and 4 bases from J; bases unmatched to any gene: 8. This CDR3 has 15 residues. In germline, CDR1 is SGHNT, CDR2 YYREEE (reference sequence). In nucleotides, the CDR3 is TGTGCCAGCAGCTCGGACAGGGTCTCGGCCACTGAAGCTTTCTTT. Protein product: CASSSDRVSATEAFF.

This rearrangement joins TRBV19 to TRBJ2-7, with 8 bases lining up with TRBD1. This CDR3 has 14 amino acids. Looked up from germline, CDR1 is LNHDA and CDR2 is SQIVND (reference sequence). V shed 2 bases and J 6 bases; nucleotides not matched to a gene: 6. CDR3 sequence: CASSIKLTGAEQYF. As DNA, the CDR3 is TGTGCCAGTAGTATAAAATTGACAGGGGCCGAGCAGTACTTC.

This chain connects TRBV28 to TRBJ1-2, with D unclear. Germline CDR1 is MDHEN and CDR2 is SYDVKM. The CDR3 has 12 amino acids. Trimming cost V 2 bases and J 6 bases, with 7 bases left between them. For the CDR3, the DNA is TGTGCCAGCAGTTTAAGAGTAGATGGCTACACCTTC. Protein sequence: CASSLRVDGYTF.

The V gene is TRBV6-5, the J gene TRBJ2-2, with TRBD1 matching over 8 bases. The V gene's germline CDR1 is MNHEY and CDR2 SVGAGI. The CDR3 length is 14 residues. V lost 9 bases, J lost 5 bases, and 8 bases stayed unmatched. CDR3 DNA: TGTGCCAGATACCTCAGGGGGCGGACCGGGGAGCTGTTTTTT. Protein sequence: CARYLRGRTGELFF.

The chain combines TRBV5-1 with TRBJ2-7; TRBD1 agrees at 9 bases. After removal of 4 bases from V and 2 bases from J, the junction contained 4 bases not matched to a gene. The CDR3 loop spans 14 amino acids. CDR1 is SGHRS and CDR2 is YFSETQ in the germline V gene. Here the CDR3 reads CASSPGQGAYEQYF. The CDR3 DNA reads as TGCGCCAGCAGCCCGGGACAGGGCGCCTACGAGCAGTACTTC.

J is TRBJ1-1 and V is TRBV24-1, with D possibly TRBD1 on 6 matching bases. Trimming removed 5 bases at V and 1 base at J, with 10 bases between. Germline V gene sequence: CDR1 KGHDR, CDR2 SFDVKD. The CDR3 covers 14 residues. The CDR3, as DNA: TGTGCCACCAGTGGCCCGACAGGGAACACTGAAGCTTTCTTT. Translation gives CATSGPTGNTEAFF.

The CDR3 spells CASSGALNTEAFF. In nucleotides, the CDR3 is TGTGCCAGCTCAGGGGCACTGAACACTGAAGCTTTCTTT. V is TRBV18 and J is TRBJ1-1; tentative D call: TRBD1 (5 bases). The germline V and J ends were trimmed by 5 bases and 0 bases, with 7 bases remaining between them. Per the germline V gene, CDR1 is KGHSH and CDR2 is LQKENI. This CDR3 region has 13 residues. Based on the CDR3 plus reference TRBV18 and TRBJ1-1, the full variable domain is NAGVMQNPRHLVRRRGQEARLRCSPMKGHSHVYWYRQLPEEGLKFMVYLQKENIIDESGMPKERFSAEFPKEGPSILRIQQVVRGDSAAYFCASSGALNTEAFFGQGTRLTVV.

The rearrangement links TRBV7-2 to TRBJ2-5; D is unresolved. From germline, CDR1 is SGHTA and CDR2 FQGNSA. Trimming stripped 6 bases from V and 5 bases from J, with 7 bases between. The CDR3 is 11 residues long. The CDR3 reads CASRQYETQYF. Written as DNA, the CDR3 is TGTGCCAGCAGACAATATGAGACCCAGTACTTC.

This chain joins TRBV7-9 and TRBJ1-1; TRBD1 might be the D (6 bases). Germline V lookup: CDR1 SEHNR, CDR2 FQNEAQ (reference sequence). V was cut by 4 bases and J by 2 bases, with 17 bases left in between. The CDR3 has 16 amino acids. CDR3 DNA sequence: TGTGCCAGCAGCTCCCGGGGGGCAGTAAGAAACACTGAAGCTTTCTTT. Translated, it gives CASSSRGAVRNTEAFF.

The genes are TRBV19 and TRBJ1-1; 9 bases are shared with TRBD1. The V gene end was trimmed by 6 bases and the J gene end by 5 bases; junction bases not matched to a gene: 7. Germline-derived CDR1 and CDR2 are LNHDA and SQIVND (reference sequence). This CDR3 has 14 amino acids. CDR3 DNA: TGTGCCAGTAGCCAGGGACAGGGTTGGACTGAAGCTTTCTTT. Translation gives CASSQGQGWTEAFF.

The gene calls are TRBV10-3 and TRBJ2-5; a possible D gene is TRBD1 (5 bases). Trimming stripped 0 bases from V and 5 bases from J, with 10 bases between. Looked up from germline, CDR1 is ENHRY and CDR2 is SYGVKD. This CDR3 is built from 14 residues. The CDR3 sequence: CAISESQGGETQYF. DNA for the CDR3: TGTGCCATCAGTGAGTCGCAGGGTGGGGAGACCCAGTACTTC.

The chain carries TRBV19 and TRBJ1-2, with D possibly matching TRBD1 (6 bases). Germline V gene lookup returns CDR1 LNHDA and CDR2 SQIVND (reference sequence). The V end was cut by 6 bases, the J end by 4 bases, with 18 bases between. This CDR3 is built from 15 residues. The CDR3 DNA sequence: TGTGCCAGTAGCGAAATAAACAGGGATGGCTATGGCTACACCTTC. This sequence encodes CASSEINRDGYGYTF.

The genes are TRBV6-5 and TRBJ2-1, with D maybe TRBD1 (6 bases). The CDR3 runs to 13 residues. Deletions cut 9 bases from V and 1 base from J, with 10 bases between. The germline CDR1 and CDR2 sequences are MNHEY and SVGAGI. The CDR3 region has the DNA TGTGCCAGTATCGACAGGTCCTACAATGAGCAGTTCTTC. This sequence encodes CASIDRSYNEQFF.

This chain uses TRBV20-1 with TRBJ2-2; 8 bases line up with TRBD2. There are 16 residues in the CDR3. After removal of 3 bases from V and 5 bases from J, the junction contained 11 bases not matched to a gene. Germline values: CDR1 DFQATT, CDR2 SNEGSKA (reference sequence). The CDR3 region has the DNA TGCAGTGCTAGTTATCCGGGAGGGAAAAGTACCGGGGAGCTGTTTTTT. Amino acid sequence: CSASYPGGKSTGELFF.

The rearrangement uses TRBV6-6 and TRBJ2-1, with D hard to call. V was trimmed by 0 bases and J by 4 bases, leaving 7 bases between them. This CDR3 has 14 residues. Per the germline V gene, CDR1 is MNHNY and CDR2 is SVGAGI (reference sequence). DNA of the CDR3: TGTGCCAGCAGTTACTCCCACTCTTACAATGAGCAGTTCTTC. Its protein product is CASSYSHSYNEQFF.

The chain combines TRBV12-5 with TRBJ2-1, with 11 bases lining up with TRBD1. The trim removed 5 bases at V and 4 bases at J, leaving 4 bases unmatched. Germline CDR1 reads LGHNT; CDR2 reads FRNRAP. The CDR3 runs 15 residues. This chain's CDR3 is CASGLGTGGYNEQFF. Written as DNA, the CDR3 is TGTGCTAGTGGTCTAGGGACAGGGGGTTACAATGAGCAGTTCTTC.

V is TRBV15 and J is TRBJ2-7; tentative D call: TRBD1 (5 bases). This CDR3 contains 16 residues. The V gene lost 0 bases and the J gene lost 6 bases, with 18 bases spanning the gap. The germline CDR1 and CDR2 sequences are LNHNV and YYDKDF (reference sequence). CDR3 loop: CATSRDGAGYRVEQYF. The CDR3 coding sequence is TGTGCCACCAGCAGAGATGGCGCAGGGTACCGGGTCGAGCAGTACTTC.

This sequence joins TRBV19 and TRBJ2-7, with D tentatively TRBD1 (5 bases). The CDR3 covers 15 residues. With 5 bases removed from V and 3 bases from J, the gap between germline ends came to 17 bases. The germline gives CDR1 LNHDA, CDR2 SQIVND (reference sequence). The CDR3 sequence: CASSFRRTRHYEQYF. In DNA form, the CDR3 reads TGTGCCAGTAGTTTCCGTCGGACACGACACTACGAGCAGTACTTC.

This clone was observed a handful of times. The chain has TRBV7-8 and TRBJ1-1; tentatively, D is TRBD1 (5 bases). Trimming removed 5 bases at V and 5 bases at J, with 18 bases between. Per the germline V gene, CDR1 is SGHVS and CDR2 is FQNEAQ. CDR3 length: 15 residues. The DNA of the CDR3 is TGTGCCAGCAGCCCCCCCGGCAGGGCAGGGACTGAAGCTTTCTTT. Translation gives CASSPPGRAGTEAFF.

The gene calls are TRBV27 and TRBJ1-6, with D possibly being TRBD1 (5 bases). There are 14 residues in the CDR3. V was cut by 5 bases and J by 10 bases, with 15 bases left in between. Looked up from germline, CDR1 is MNHEY and CDR2 is SMNVEV (reference sequence). CDR3 nucleotide sequence: TGTGCCAGCAGTCCCACAGGCTTAGGGTCACCCCTCCACTTT. Translating it yields CASSPTGLGSPLHF.

This clone was picked up a small number of times. V usage is TRBV10-3 and J usage is TRBJ2-1; D possibly corresponds to TRBD1 (6 bases). V dropped 2 bases and J dropped 7 bases, with 12 bases sitting between them. Germline lookup yields CDR1 ENHRY and CDR2 SYGVKD. CDR3 length: 14 residues. The CDR3 is CAISEGRGLNEQFF. The CDR3, as DNA: TGTGCCATCAGTGAGGGCAGGGGTTTGAATGAGCAGTTCTTC.

The rearrangement joins TRBV15 to TRBJ1-6; D not resolved. This CDR3 is 16 amino acids long. V lost 1 base to trimming and J lost 7 bases, with 14 bases between them. Germline assignment: CDR1 LNHNV and CDR2 YYDKDF (reference sequence). The CDR3 sequence is CATSRVGRPSNSPLHF. The CDR3 coding sequence is TGTGCCACCAGCAGAGTCGGCAGGCCTAGCAATTCACCCCTCCACTTT. Drawing the rest from reference TRBV15 and TRBJ1-6, the complete variable domain is DAMVIQNPRYQVTQFGKPVTLSCSQTLNHNVMYWYQQKSSQAPKLLFHYYDKDFNNEADTPDNFQSRRPNTSFCFLDIRSPGLGDTAMYLCATSRVGRPSNSPLHFGNGTRLTVT.